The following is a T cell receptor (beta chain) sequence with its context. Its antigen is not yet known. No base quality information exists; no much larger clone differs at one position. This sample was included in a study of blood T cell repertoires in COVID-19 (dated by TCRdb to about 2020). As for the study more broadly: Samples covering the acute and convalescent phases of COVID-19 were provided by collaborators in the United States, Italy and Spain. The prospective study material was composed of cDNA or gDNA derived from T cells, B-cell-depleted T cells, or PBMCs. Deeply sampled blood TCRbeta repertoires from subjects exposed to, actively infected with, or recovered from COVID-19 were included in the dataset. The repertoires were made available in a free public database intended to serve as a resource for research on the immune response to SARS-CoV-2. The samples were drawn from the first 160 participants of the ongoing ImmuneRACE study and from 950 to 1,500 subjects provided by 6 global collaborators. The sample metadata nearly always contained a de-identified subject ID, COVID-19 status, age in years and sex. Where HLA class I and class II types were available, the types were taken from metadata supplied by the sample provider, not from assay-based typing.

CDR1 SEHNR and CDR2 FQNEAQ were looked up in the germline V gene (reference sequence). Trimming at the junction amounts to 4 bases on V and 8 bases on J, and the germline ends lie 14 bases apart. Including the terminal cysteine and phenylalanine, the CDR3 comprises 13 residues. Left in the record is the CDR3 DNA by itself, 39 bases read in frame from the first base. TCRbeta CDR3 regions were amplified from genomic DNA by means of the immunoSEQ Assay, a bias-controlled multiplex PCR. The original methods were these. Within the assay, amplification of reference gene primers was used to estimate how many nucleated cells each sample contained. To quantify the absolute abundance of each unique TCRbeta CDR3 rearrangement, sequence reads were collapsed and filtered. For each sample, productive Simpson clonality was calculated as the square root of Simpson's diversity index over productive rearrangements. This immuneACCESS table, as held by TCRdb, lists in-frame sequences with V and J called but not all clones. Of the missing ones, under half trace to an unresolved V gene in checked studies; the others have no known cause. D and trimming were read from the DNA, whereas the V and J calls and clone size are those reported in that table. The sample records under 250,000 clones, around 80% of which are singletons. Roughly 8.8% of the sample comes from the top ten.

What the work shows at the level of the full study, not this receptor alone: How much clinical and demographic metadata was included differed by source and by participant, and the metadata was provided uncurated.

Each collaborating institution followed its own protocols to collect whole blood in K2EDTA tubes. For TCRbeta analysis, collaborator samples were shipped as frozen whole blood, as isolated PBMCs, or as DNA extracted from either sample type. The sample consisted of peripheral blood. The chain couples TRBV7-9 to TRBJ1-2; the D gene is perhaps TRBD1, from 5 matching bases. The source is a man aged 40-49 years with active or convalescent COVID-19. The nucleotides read TGTGCCAGCAGCTCAGGGTCACACCGGGGCTACACCTTC. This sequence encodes CASSSGSHRGYTF.